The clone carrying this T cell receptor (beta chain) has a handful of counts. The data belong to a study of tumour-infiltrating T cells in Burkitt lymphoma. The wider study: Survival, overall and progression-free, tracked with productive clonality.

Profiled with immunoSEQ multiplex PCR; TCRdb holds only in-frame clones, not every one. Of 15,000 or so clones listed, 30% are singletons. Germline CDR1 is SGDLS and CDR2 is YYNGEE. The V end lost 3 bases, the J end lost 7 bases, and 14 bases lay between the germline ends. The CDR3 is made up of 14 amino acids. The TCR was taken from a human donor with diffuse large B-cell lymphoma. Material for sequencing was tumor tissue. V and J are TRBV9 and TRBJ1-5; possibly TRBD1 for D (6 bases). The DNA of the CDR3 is TGTGCCAGCAGCGAGGGAGGGGGACGGCAGCCCCAGCATTTT. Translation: CASSEGGGRQPQHF.